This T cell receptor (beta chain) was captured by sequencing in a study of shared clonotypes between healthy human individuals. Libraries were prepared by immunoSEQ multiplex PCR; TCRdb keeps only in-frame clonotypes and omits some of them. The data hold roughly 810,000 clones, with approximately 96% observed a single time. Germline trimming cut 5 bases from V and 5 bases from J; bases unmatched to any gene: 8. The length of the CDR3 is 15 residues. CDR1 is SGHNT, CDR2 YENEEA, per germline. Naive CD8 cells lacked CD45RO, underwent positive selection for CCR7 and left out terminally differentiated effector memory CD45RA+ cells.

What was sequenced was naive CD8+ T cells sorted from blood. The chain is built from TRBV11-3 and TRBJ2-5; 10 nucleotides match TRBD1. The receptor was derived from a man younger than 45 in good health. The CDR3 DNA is TGTGCCAGCAGCCACAGGACAGGGGGTCTCGAGACCCAGTACTTC. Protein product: CASSHRTGGLETQYF.